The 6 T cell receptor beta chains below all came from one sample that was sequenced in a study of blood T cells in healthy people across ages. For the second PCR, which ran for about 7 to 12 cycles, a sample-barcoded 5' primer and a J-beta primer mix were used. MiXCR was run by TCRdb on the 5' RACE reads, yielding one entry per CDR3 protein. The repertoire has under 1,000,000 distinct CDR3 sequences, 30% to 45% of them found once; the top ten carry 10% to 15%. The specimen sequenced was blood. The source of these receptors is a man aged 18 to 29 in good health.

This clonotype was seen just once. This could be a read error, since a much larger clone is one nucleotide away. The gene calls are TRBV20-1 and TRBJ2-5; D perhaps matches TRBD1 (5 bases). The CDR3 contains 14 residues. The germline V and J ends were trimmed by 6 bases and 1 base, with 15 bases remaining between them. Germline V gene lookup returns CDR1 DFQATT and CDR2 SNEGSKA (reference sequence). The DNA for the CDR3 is TGCAGTGCGAGCGTGACAGTGCGCCAAGAGACCCAGTACTTC. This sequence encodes CSASVTVRQETQYF.

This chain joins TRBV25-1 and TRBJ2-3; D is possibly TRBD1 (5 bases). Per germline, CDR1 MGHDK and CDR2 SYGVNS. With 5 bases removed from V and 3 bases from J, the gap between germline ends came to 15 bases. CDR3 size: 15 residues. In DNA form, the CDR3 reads TGTGCCAGCAGTTCCCAGGGTCGGTGGACAGATACGCAGTATTTT. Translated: CASSSQGRWTDTQYF.

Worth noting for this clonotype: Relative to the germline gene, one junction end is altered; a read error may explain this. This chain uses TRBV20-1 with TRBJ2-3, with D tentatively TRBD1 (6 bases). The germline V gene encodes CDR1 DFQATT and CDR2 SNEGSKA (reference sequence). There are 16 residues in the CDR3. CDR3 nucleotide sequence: TGCAGCGCTAGAGATCCCCGTGATGGGGGCTCAGATACGCAGTATTTT. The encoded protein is CSARDPRDGGSDTQYF.

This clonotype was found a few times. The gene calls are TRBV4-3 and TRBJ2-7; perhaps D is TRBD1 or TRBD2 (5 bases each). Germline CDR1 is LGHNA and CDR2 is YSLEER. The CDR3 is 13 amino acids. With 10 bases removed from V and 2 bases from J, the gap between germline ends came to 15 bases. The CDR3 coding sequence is TGCGCCACTCCGAGGGACGGAACCTACGAGCAGTACTTC. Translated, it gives CATPRDGTYEQYF.

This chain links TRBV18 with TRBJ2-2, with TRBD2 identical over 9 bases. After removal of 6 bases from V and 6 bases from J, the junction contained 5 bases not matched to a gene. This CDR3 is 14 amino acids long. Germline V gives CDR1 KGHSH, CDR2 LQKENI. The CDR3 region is CASSRQREAGELFF. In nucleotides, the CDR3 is TGTGCCAGCTCCCGACAGCGGGAGGCCGGGGAGCTGTTTTTT.

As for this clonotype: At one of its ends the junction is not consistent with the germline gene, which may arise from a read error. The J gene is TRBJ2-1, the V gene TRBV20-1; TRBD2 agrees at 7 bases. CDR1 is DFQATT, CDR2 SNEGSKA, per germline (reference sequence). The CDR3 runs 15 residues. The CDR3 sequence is CSAAGSGASFNEQFF. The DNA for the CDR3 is TGCAGTGCAGCAGGCAGCGGGGCCTCCTTCAATGAGCAGTTCTTC.